The text below deals with one T cell receptor beta chain. Trimming stripped 1 base from V and 2 bases from J, with 9 bases between. Germline assignment: CDR1 SGHRS and CDR2 YFSETQ. The CDR3 totals 14 residues. Original data processing: Amplifying reference gene primers gave estimates of nucleated cell counts. Repertoires were generated with immunoSEQ multiplex PCR, while TCRdb's copy carries only in-frame clones and drops some. V and J calls and clone size are given by that table; D and trimming were obtained from the DNA. Of under 300,000 clones in the sample, 79% were seen once. The sample comes from a study of blood T cell repertoires in COVID-19. In the study overall: The samples span acute and convalescent COVID-19 from the United States, Italy and Spain. T cells, B-cell-depleted T cells, or PBMCs supplied cDNA or gDNA.

The gene calls are TRBV5-1 and TRBJ1-1; perhaps TRBD1 as D (5 bases). Sequences were obtained from peripheral blood. This TCR was sampled from a woman aged 40 to 49 with active or convalescent COVID-19. CDR3 loop: CASSLLQGNTEAFF. Written as DNA, the CDR3 is TGCGCCAGCAGCTTGCTCCAGGGTAACACTGAAGCTTTCTTT.